These T cell receptor beta chains were read from a single sample in a study of T cell responses to AZD1222 COVID-19 vaccine. Profiling relied on immunoSEQ multiplex PCR, and the TCRdb table lists in-frame clones only, not all of them. The sample totals 150,000 or so clones. The sequenced sample consisted of peripheral blood. These receptors all come from an adult in good health. The CDR3 runs from the conserved cysteine through the conserved F or W. Fields, in order: V gene, J gene, D gene, CDR3 protein, CDR3 DNA. D genes are given only for firm matches.

V: TRBV11-2
J: TRBJ1-2
D: TRBD1
CDR3: CASSSSRTGYGYTF
DNA: TGTGCCAGCAGCTCCTCGAGGACAGGCTATGGCTACACCTTC

V: TRBV5-5
J: TRBJ1-2
D: .
CDR3: CASSRRSRGDMDYGYTF
DNA: TGTGCCAGCAGCCGACGGTCGAGGGGGGATATGGACTATGGCTACACCTTC

V: TRBV27
J: TRBJ1-6
D: TRBD1
CDR3: CASSLQAPGTVNSPLHF
DNA: TGTGCCAGCAGTTTACAAGCTCCCGGGACAGTTAATTCACCCCTCCACTTT

V: TRBV27
J: TRBJ1-4
D: .
CDR3: CASSLAQATTNEKLFF
DNA: TGTGCCAGCAGTTTAGCGCAGGCAACAACTAATGAAAAACTGTTTTTT

V: TRBV5-1
J: TRBJ1-4
D: .
CDR3: CASGLGSTNEKLFF
DNA: TGCGCCAGCGGGTTGGGGTCGACTAATGAAAAACTGTTTTTT

V: TRBV6-6
J: TRBJ1-2
D: .
CDR3: CASSYSTRVANYGYTF
DNA: TGTGCCAGCAGTTACTCAACCAGGGTGGCTAACTATGGCTACACCTTC

V: TRBV7-3
J: TRBJ2-1
D: .
CDR3: CASSLNTAYNEQFF
DNA: TGTGCCAGCAGCTTAAATACAGCCTACAATGAGCAGTTCTTC

V: TRBV3-1/TRBV3-2
J: TRBJ2-3
D: .
CDR3: CASSQGGGTDTQYF
DNA: TGTGCCAGCAGCCAAGGCGGGGGCACAGATACGCAGTATTTT

V: TRBV6-5
J: TRBJ2-5
D: .
CDR3: CASSYRSRGQETQYF
DNA: TGTGCCAGCAGTTACCGTAGCCGTGGACAAGAGACCCAGTACTTC

V: TRBV13
J: TRBJ2-1
D: TRBD2
CDR3: CASSTGGIYNEQFF
DNA: TGTGCCAGCAGCACCGGGGGGATCTACAATGAGCAGTTCTTC

V: TRBV5-4
J: TRBJ2-1
D: TRBD2
CDR3: CASSPLGAGNSYNEQFF
DNA: TGTGCCAGCAGCCCTCTGGGAGCGGGGAACTCCTACAATGAGCAGTTCTTC

V: TRBV6-5
J: TRBJ1-1
D: .
CDR3: CASSSVIMNTEAFF
DNA: TGTGCCAGCAGTTCGGTGATAATGAACACTGAAGCTTTCTTT

V: TRBV11-3
J: TRBJ1-1
D: .
CDR3: CASSTTYTEAFF
DNA: TGTGCCAGCAGTACTACATACACTGAAGCTTTCTTT

V: TRBV18
J: TRBJ1-1
D: .
CDR3: CASSYMNTEAFF
DNA: TGTGCCAGCTCATACATGAACACTGAAGCTTTCTTT

V: TRBV7-8
J: TRBJ1-1
D: TRBD1
CDR3: CASSPHRGPLNTEAFF
DNA: TGTGCCAGCAGCCCCCACAGGGGGCCCTTGAACACTGAAGCTTTCTTT

V: TRBV5-1
J: TRBJ1-2
D: .
CDR3: CASSLDRENYGYTF
DNA: TGCGCCAGCAGCTTGGACAGGGAGAACTATGGCTACACCTTC

V: TRBV5-1
J: TRBJ1-2
D: .
CDR3: CASSPSGSDYGYTF
DNA: TGCGCCAGCAGTCCTTCAGGGTCTGACTATGGCTACACCTTC

V: TRBV7-2
J: TRBJ2-7
D: TRBD2
CDR3: CASSLRLAGPYEQYF
DNA: TGTGCCAGCAGCCTTCGACTAGCGGGGCCCTACGAGCAGTACTTC

V: TRBV6-5
J: TRBJ1-2
D: .
CDR3: CASILYLRNYGYTF
DNA: TGTGCCAGCATTCTTTATCTCCGGAACTATGGCTACACCTTC

V: TRBV10-3
J: TRBJ1-5
D: .
CDR3: CAPCGGHPFQPQHF
DNA: TGTGCCCCTTGCGGGGGACATCCCTTTCAGCCCCAGCATTTT

V: TRBV5-1
J: TRBJ1-2
D: .
CDR3: CASSFDPDGVYGYTF
DNA: TGCGCCAGCAGCTTTGATCCGGACGGAGTCTATGGCTACACCTTC

V: TRBV2
J: TRBJ1-2
D: .
CDR3: CASNGGQGIGYTF
DNA: TGTGCCAGCAATGGGGGGCAGGGGATCGGCTACACCTTC

V: TRBV18
J: TRBJ1-2
D: .
CDR3: CASSPSGEAHGYTF
DNA: TGTGCCAGCTCGCCGAGCGGGGAGGCCCATGGCTACACCTTC

V: TRBV2
J: TRBJ2-5
D: .
CDR3: CASAAQLGETQYF
DNA: TGTGCCAGCGCAGCCCAATTGGGGGAGACCCAGTACTTC

V: TRBV2
J: TRBJ2-7
D: TRBD1
CDR3: CASSNYRTGTGEQYF
DNA: TGTGCCAGCAGTAATTATAGGACTGGGACAGGCGAGCAGTACTTC

V: TRBV18
J: TRBJ1-5
D: .
CDR3: CASSPQAYSNQPQHF
DNA: TGTGCCAGCTCACCGCAGGCTTATAGCAATCAGCCCCAGCATTTT

V: TRBV7-6
J: TRBJ2-1
D: .
CDR3: CASSPGQFSYNEQFF
DNA: TGTGCCAGCAGCCCCGGGCAGTTCTCCTACAATGAGCAGTTCTTC

V: TRBV7-6
J: TRBJ1-3
D: .
CDR3: CASSLGTSGNTIYF
DNA: TGTGCCAGCAGCTTAGGGACCTCTGGAAACACCATATATTTT

V: TRBV7-9
J: TRBJ1-4
D: TRBD1
CDR3: CASSSSSHPTGANEKLFF
DNA: TGTGCCAGCAGCTCTAGCTCTCACCCGACAGGGGCGAACGAAAAACTGTTTTTT

V: TRBV2
J: TRBJ2-5
D: .
CDR3: CASRTNGAYIKETQYF
DNA: TGTGCCAGCAGAACGAATGGCGCCTACATTAAAGAGACCCAGTACTTC

V: TRBV4-3
J: TRBJ1-6
D: TRBD1
CDR3: CASSQDTGGQYNSPLHF
DNA: TGCGCCAGCAGCCAAGATACGGGGGGACAGTATAATTCACCCCTCCACTTT

V: TRBV18
J: TRBJ1-5
D: .
CDR3: CASRMTAGLNQPQHF
DNA: TGTGCCAGCAGGATGACCGCGGGCCTCAATCAGCCCCAGCATTTT

V: TRBV6-5
J: TRBJ1-2
D: TRBD1
CDR3: CASSFDPTGEYGYTF
DNA: TGTGCCAGCAGTTTCGACCCCACAGGGGAGTATGGCTACACCTTC

V: TRBV10-3
J: TRBJ2-7
D: TRBD1
CDR3: CAISESTDRQWGYF
DNA: TGTGCCATCAGTGAGTCGACGGACAGGCAATGGGGGTACTTC

V: TRBV4-1
J: TRBJ2-3
D: TRBD2
CDR3: CASSHGTSGDTDTQYF
DNA: TGCGCCAGCAGCCACGGGACTAGCGGGGACACAGATACGCAGTATTTT

V: TRBV7-2
J: TRBJ2-3
D: .
CDR3: CASSLVRVTDTQYF
DNA: TGTGCCAGCAGCTTAGTACGGGTCACAGATACGCAGTATTTT

V: TRBV3-1/TRBV3-2
J: TRBJ1-1
D: TRBD1
CDR3: CASSHRQGARDTEAFF
DNA: TGTGCCAGCAGCCATAGACAGGGGGCGCGGGACACTGAAGCTTTCTTT

V: TRBV7-8
J: TRBJ1-3
D: .
CDR3: CASSLGPRPLFRSGNTIYF
DNA: TGTGCCAGCAGCTTAGGCCCCCGACCCCTCTTTCGCTCTGGAAACACCATATATTTT

V: TRBV5-6
J: TRBJ2-4
D: TRBD1
CDR3: CASSTGGTLAKNIQYF
DNA: TGTGCCAGCAGCACAGGGGGCACACTAGCCAAAAACATTCAGTACTTC

V: TRBV18
J: TRBJ2-7
D: .
CDR3: CASSPARDSSSYEQYF
DNA: TGTGCCAGCTCACCGGCTCGGGACTCTAGCTCCTACGAGCAGTACTTC

V: TRBV7-9
J: TRBJ1-3
D: .
CDR3: CASSLGDLTHHF
DNA: TGTGCCAGCAGCCTAGGGGACCTAACCCACCATTTT

V: TRBV28
J: TRBJ2-7
D: TRBD1
CDR3: CASNDAGTGRGEQYF
DNA: TGTGCCAGCAACGACGCCGGGACAGGGCGTGGCGAGCAGTACTTC

V: TRBV27
J: TRBJ2-4
D: TRBD2
CDR3: CAGRGVAKNIQYF
DNA: TGTGCCGGGAGGGGAGTGGCCAAAAACATTCAGTACTTC

V: TRBV5-4
J: TRBJ2-5
D: TRBD2
CDR3: CASSLGAGPETQYF
DNA: TGTGCCAGCAGCTTGGGAGCGGGGCCGGAGACCCAGTACTTC

V: TRBV4-2
J: TRBJ2-2
D: .
CDR3: CASSQDRHLVVNTGELFF
DNA: TGTGCCAGCAGCCAAGATAGGCACCTGGTCGTGAACACCGGGGAGCTGTTTTTT

V: TRBV30
J: TRBJ2-1
D: .
CDR3: CAWSVRGTPFF
DNA: TGTGCCTGGAGTGTACGCGGGACCCCGTTCTTC

V: TRBV3-1/TRBV3-2
J: TRBJ1-5
D: .
CDR3: CASRESLYSNQPQHF
DNA: TGTGCCAGCCGAGAAAGCCTTTATAGCAATCAGCCCCAGCATTTT

V: TRBV2
J: TRBJ1-1
D: .
CDR3: CASSRRIEAFF
DNA: TGTGCCAGCAGTCGACGTATTGAAGCTTTCTTT

V: TRBV7-2
J: TRBJ1-3
D: .
CDR3: CASSLDFSGNTIYF
DNA: TGTGCCAGCAGCTTAGACTTCTCTGGAAACACCATATATTTT

V: TRBV7-8
J: TRBJ2-2
D: TRBD2
CDR3: CASSLKGLAASNTGELFF
DNA: TGTGCCAGCAGCCTCAAGGGACTAGCGGCTTCGAACACCGGGGAGCTGTTTTTT

V: TRBV7-9
J: TRBJ2-1
D: TRBD2
CDR3: CASSLLAGGLTEQFF
DNA: TGTGCCAGCAGCTTACTAGCGGGGGGGCTCACTGAGCAGTTCTTC

V: TRBV5-1
J: TRBJ1-2
D: .
CDR3: CASSPQWGNRDGYTF
DNA: TGCGCCAGCAGCCCACAGTGGGGAAACAGGGACGGCTACACCTTC

V: TRBV9
J: TRBJ2-3
D: .
CDR3: CASSVLATDTQYF
DNA: TGTGCCAGCAGCGTCCTAGCAACAGATACGCAGTATTTT

V: TRBV7-6
J: TRBJ1-3
D: TRBD1
CDR3: CASSADRPSSGNTIYF
DNA: TGTGCCAGCAGCGCGGACAGGCCAAGCTCTGGAAACACCATATATTTT

V: TRBV11-2
J: TRBJ1-1
D: TRBD1
CDR3: CASSRQGGRGTEAFF
DNA: TGTGCCAGCAGTCGTCAGGGGGGCAGAGGGACTGAAGCTTTCTTT